These 14 T cell receptor beta chains originate from one sample sequenced in a study of blood T cell repertoires in COVID-19. Only in-frame clones appear in the TCRdb table, and some are missing; sequencing was by immunoSEQ multiplex PCR. The table records about 98,000 clones, around 82% of them present only once. Material for sequencing was peripheral blood. These receptors were obtained from an older man with active or convalescent COVID-19.

This clone occurred a few times. This rearrangement joins TRBV7-6 to TRBJ2-1, with 11 bases matching TRBD2. Germline V gene lookup returns CDR1 SGHVS and CDR2 FNYEAQ. CDR3 length equals 16 residues. With V trimmed by 1 base and J by 4 bases, 3 bases remained unmatched. CDR3 in DNA: TGTGCCAGCAGCTTAGTTTCTAGCGGGGGGTACAATGAGCAGTTCTTC. Its translation: CASSLVSSGGYNEQFF. The full variable domain, its missing parts supplied by reference TRBV7-6 and TRBJ2-1, is GAGVSQSPRYKVTKRGQDVALRCDPISGHVSLYWYRQALGQGPEFLTYFNYEAQQDKSGLPNDRFSAERPEGSISTLTIQRTEQRDSAMYRCASSLVSSGGYNEQFFGPGTRLTVL.

V usage is TRBV2 and J usage is TRBJ2-7, with 10 nucleotides matching TRBD2. This CDR3 comprises 14 residues. The ends lost 4 bases at V and 7 bases at J; junction bases unmatched: 7. Germline V gene sequence: CDR1 SNHLY, CDR2 FYNNEI. CDR3 sequence (DNA): TGTGCCAGCAGTGCGCAGCGGGGGGGAAAGGAGCAGTACTTC. It yields the protein CASSAQRGGKEQYF.

The chain couples TRBV7-2 to TRBJ1-5; 9 bases fit TRBD1. The V segment lost 4 bases and the J segment 0 bases; nucleotides outside the gene matches: 7. CDR1 and CDR2 from the germline V gene are SGHTA and FQGNSA. The CDR3 has 17 residues. In DNA, the CDR3 is TGTGCCAGCAGCTCGCTCGGGACAGGGTATAGCAATCAGCCCCAGCATTTT. Translating it yields CASSSLGTGYSNQPQHF.

The CDR3 DNA reads as TGTGCCAGCAGTTTACTAGCGGGGACCTACGAGCAGTACTTC. This codes for CASSLLAGTYEQYF. This chain joins TRBV6-5 and TRBJ2-7, with 10 nucleotides matching TRBD2. J lost 2 bases, V lost 4 bases, and 2 bases had no gene match. The CDR3 is 14 amino acids. CDR1 is MNHEY and CDR2 is SVGAGI in the germline V gene.

CDR3 sequence (DNA): TGTGCCAGCAGCCAGGACAGAGAGGCACCCCTCCACTTT. Translated: CASSQDREAPLHF. The chain recombines TRBV9 with TRBJ1-6, with TRBD1 as a possible D gene (6 bases). The CDR3 has 13 residues. Per germline, CDR1 SGDLS and CDR2 YYNGEE. Deletions cut 4 bases from V and 11 bases from J, with 13 bases between. Based on the CDR3 plus reference TRBV9 and TRBJ1-6, the full variable domain is DSGVTQTPKHLITATGQRVTLRCSPRSGDLSVYWYQQSLDQGLQFLIQYYNGEERAKGNILERFSAQQFPDLHSELNLSSLELGDSALYFCASSQDREAPLHFGNGTRLTVT.

Only a few counts were recorded for this clone. The chain uses TRBV30 and TRBJ1-6; 7 bases match TRBD1. Germline CDR1 is GTSNPN and CDR2 is SVGIG (reference sequence). This CDR3 spans 15 amino acids. J lost 1 base, V lost 4 bases, and 4 bases had no gene match. The CDR3 DNA is TGTGCCTGGAAGGGGGCGAATTCCTATAATTCACCCCTCCACTTT. It is translated as CAWKGANSYNSPLHF.

The chain has TRBV5-6 and TRBJ2-3; TRBD2 aligns across 9 bases. Trimming at V came to 4 bases and at J to 7 bases, leaving 13 bases not matched to a gene. This CDR3 is built from 16 residues. Germline V gene sequence: CDR1 SGHDT, CDR2 YYEEEE. CDR3 region: CASSPRSGGRLYTQYF. The CDR3 DNA reads TGTGCCAGCAGCCCCCGAAGCGGGGGGCGGCTTTATACGCAGTATTTT.

V is TRBV18 and J is TRBJ1-1, with 8 bases matching TRBD1. CDR1 is KGHSH and CDR2 is LQKENI in the germline V gene. The CDR3 spans 13 residues. V was pared by 6 bases and J by 2 bases, with 2 bases of the junction left unmatched. CDR3 residues: CASSQGANTEAFF. CDR3 coding DNA: TGTGCCAGCTCGCAGGGGGCCAACACTGAAGCTTTCTTT.

This chain joins TRBV30 and TRBJ1-2, with a tentative D call TRBD1 (5 bases). The germline V gene encodes CDR1 GTSNPN and CDR2 SVGIG (reference sequence). CDR3 length equals 12 residues. Between the trimmed V and J ends, which lost 5 bases and 4 bases, there was a span of 11 bases. DNA for the CDR3: TGTGCCTGGGACAGAGACCTCTATGGCTACACCTTC. This translates into CAWDRDLYGYTF.

This chain links TRBV6-6 with TRBJ2-2; D possibly corresponds to TRBD2 (6 bases). CDR1 is MNHNY, CDR2 SVGAGI, per germline (reference sequence). V was shortened by 2 bases and J by 4 bases, with 11 bases between the two germline ends. CDR3 length: 15 amino acids. The CDR3 protein is CASSYGGAGTGELFF. CDR3 coding DNA: TGTGCCAGCAGTTACGGAGGGGCGGGCACCGGGGAGCTGTTTTTT.

This clone was picked up one time. The chain couples TRBV7-9 to TRBJ2-1; weak D call: TRBD2 (5 bases). This CDR3 is built from 15 residues. Trimming took off 1 base at V and 6 bases at J, with 13 bases between the two ends. Germline V gives CDR1 SEHNR, CDR2 FQNEAQ (reference sequence). As DNA, the CDR3 is TGTGCCAGCAGCTTAGGGGCCGGGGTTCGCAATGAGCAGTTCTTC. It encodes CASSLGAGVRNEQFF. Drawing the rest from reference TRBV7-9 and TRBJ2-1, the complete variable domain is DTGVSQNPRHKITKRGQNVTFRCDPISEHNRLYWYRQTLGQGPEFLTYFQNEAQLEKSRLLSDRFSAERPKGSFSTLEIQRTEQGDSAMYLCASSLGAGVRNEQFFGPGTRLTVL.

The CDR3 bases are TGTGCCAGCGGACCCCTAGGGACTTTAACTGACGAGCAGTACTTC. It codes for CASGPLGTLTDEQYF. This rearrangement joins TRBV21-1 to TRBJ2-7; the D call of TRBD2 is as the table states it, not checked on the DNA. TRBV21-1 is a pseudogene. This CDR3 has 15 residues.

This clone appeared once. J is TRBJ1-4 and V is TRBV5-4, with D hard to call. Germline CDR1 reads SGHNT; CDR2 reads YYREEE (reference sequence). The CDR3 length is 15 residues. V was trimmed by 3 bases and J by 6 bases, leaving 15 bases between them. The CDR3: CASSSRTSGDEKLFF. CDR3 DNA sequence: TGTGCCAGCAGCTCCCGGACGTCCGGGGATGAAAAACTGTTTTTT.

The rearrangement uses TRBV6-2 or TRBV6-3 and TRBJ1-2, with 9 positions matching TRBD1. Germline CDR1 is MNHEY and CDR2 is SVGEGT. J gave up 4 bases and V 2 bases, and 5 bases lay outside the gene matches. The CDR3 has 15 residues. The DNA for the CDR3 is TGTGCCAGCAGTTACGGCCGACAGGGGGTCTATGGCTACACCTTC. It yields the protein CASSYGRQGVYGYTF.